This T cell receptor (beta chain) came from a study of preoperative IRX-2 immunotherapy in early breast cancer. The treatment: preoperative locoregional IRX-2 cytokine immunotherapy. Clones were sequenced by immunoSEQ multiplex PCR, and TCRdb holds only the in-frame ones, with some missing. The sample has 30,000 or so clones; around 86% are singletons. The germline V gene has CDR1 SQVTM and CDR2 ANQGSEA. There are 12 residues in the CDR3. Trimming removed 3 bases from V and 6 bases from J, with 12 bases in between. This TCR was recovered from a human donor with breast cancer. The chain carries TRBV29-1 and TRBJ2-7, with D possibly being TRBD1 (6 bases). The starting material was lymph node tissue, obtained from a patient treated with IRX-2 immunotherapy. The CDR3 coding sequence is TGCAGCGTTGAGACAGGAATAGGCGAGCAGTACTTC. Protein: CSVETGIGEQYF.